The clone carrying this T cell receptor beta chain was seen more than once but under ten times. Sequenced by immunoSEQ multiplex PCR; TCRdb stores in-frame clones only, minus some. The table includes around 53,000 clones, roughly 85% detected once. This entry comes from a study of OX40 agonist ivuxolimab in advanced cancers. Study-wide context: The dose of intravenous ivuxolimab that patients received every 2 weeks ranged from 0.01 to 10 mg/kg.

The CDR3 contains 16 residues. Germline values: CDR1 SEHNR, CDR2 FQNEAQ (reference sequence). V was pared by 5 bases and J by 2 bases, with 13 bases between. The sequenced sample was CD4+ or CD8+ T cells sorted from blood, obtained in a trial of the OX40 agonist ivuxolimab. The clonotype comes from an adult with an advanced solid tumor such as melanoma, head and neck, liver or kidney cancer. This chain connects TRBV7-9 to TRBJ2-6, with D possibly called TRBD1 or TRBD2 (5 bases each). CDR3 nucleotide sequence: TGTGCCAGCAGCGGACTCGCAGGGACTGGGGCCAACGTCCTGACTTTC. It codes for CASSGLAGTGANVLTF.